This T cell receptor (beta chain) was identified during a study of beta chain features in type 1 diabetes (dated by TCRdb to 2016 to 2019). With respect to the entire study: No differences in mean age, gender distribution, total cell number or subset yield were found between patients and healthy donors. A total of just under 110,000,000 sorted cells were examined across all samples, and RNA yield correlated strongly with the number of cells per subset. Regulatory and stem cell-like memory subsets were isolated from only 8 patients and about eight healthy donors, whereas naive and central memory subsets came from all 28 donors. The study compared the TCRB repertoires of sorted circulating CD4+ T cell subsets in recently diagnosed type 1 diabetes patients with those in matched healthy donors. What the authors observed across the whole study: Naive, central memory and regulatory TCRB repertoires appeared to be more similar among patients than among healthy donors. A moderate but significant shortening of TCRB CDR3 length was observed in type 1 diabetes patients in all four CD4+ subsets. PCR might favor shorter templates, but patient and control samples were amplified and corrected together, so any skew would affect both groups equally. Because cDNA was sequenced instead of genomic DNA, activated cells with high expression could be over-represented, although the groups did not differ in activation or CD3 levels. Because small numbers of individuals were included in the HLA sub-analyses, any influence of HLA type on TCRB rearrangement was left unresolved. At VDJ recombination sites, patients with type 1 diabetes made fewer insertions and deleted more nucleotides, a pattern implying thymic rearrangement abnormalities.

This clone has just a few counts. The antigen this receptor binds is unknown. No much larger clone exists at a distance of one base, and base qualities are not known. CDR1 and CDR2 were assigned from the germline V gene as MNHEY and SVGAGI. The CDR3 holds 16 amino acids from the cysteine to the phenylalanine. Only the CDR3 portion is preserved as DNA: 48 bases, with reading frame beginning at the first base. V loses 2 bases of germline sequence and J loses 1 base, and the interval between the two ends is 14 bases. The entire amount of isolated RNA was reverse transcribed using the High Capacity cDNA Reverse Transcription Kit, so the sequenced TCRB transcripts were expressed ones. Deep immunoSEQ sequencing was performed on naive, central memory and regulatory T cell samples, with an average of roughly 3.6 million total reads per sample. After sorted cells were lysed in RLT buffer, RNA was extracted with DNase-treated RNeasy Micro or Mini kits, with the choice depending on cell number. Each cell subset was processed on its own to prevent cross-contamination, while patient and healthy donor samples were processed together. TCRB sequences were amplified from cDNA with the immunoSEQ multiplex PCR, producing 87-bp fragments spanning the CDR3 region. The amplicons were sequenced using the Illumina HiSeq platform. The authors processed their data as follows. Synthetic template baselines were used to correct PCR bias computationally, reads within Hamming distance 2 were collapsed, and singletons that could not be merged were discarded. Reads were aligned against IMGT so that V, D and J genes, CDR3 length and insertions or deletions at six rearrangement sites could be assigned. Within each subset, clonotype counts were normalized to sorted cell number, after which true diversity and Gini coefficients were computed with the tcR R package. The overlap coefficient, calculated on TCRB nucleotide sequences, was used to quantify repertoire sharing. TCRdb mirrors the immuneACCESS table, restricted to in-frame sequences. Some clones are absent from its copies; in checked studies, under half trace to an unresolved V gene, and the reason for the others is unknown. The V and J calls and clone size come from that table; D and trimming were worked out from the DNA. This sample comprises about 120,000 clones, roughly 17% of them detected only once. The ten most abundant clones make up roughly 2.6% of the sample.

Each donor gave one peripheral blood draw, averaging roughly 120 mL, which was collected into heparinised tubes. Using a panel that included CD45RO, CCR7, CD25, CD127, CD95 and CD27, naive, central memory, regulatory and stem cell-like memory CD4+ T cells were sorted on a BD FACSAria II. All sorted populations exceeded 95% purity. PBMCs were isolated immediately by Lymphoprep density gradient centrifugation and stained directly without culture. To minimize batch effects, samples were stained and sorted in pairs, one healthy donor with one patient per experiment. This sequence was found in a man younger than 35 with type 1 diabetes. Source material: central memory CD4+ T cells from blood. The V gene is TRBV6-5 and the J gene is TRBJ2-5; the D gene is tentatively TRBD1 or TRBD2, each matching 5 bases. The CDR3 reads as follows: CASSYGSRGTQETQYF. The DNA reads TGTGCCAGCAGTTACGGGTCGCGAGGGACCCAAGAGACCCAGTACTTC.